This T cell receptor (beta chain) was profiled in a study of tumor-infiltrating lymphocytes in oesophageal squamous cell carcinoma. TCRdb analysed the PCR reads with MiXCR anew, one entry per CDR3 protein. This sample has some 10,000 distinct CDR3 sequences, with approximately 64% found just once. This receptor was identified in a female donor with esophageal squamous cell carcinoma. The sample was esophageal tumor tissue.

CDR3 sequence: CASSLDSSTDTQYF. The DNA of the CDR3 is TGTGCCAGCAGCTTAGACTCTAGCACAGATACGCAGTATTTT. The rearrangement links TRBV7-2 to TRBJ2-3; D is undetermined. Trimming stripped 1 base from V and 0 bases from J, with 5 bases between. This CDR3 spans 14 amino acids. CDR1 SGHTA and CDR2 FQGNSA come from the germline V gene.